This T cell receptor (beta chain) is drawn from a study of blood T cell repertoires in COVID-19. Source study methods: Estimates of nucleated cell counts were drawn from the amplification of reference gene primers. Here immunoSEQ multiplex PCR was the method, and the copy in TCRdb shows in-frame clones only, minus some. D and trimming were read from the DNA, whereas the V and J calls and clone size are those reported in that table. Of about 120,000 clones detected, roughly 75% appear once; the ten largest clones hold 16%. In germline, CDR1 is KGHSH, CDR2 LQKENI. With 7 bases removed from V and 5 bases from J, the gap between germline ends came to 9 bases. The CDR3 extends over 12 amino acids.

The clonotype originates from a man aged 55 to 70 with active or convalescent COVID-19. The sequenced material came from peripheral blood. V gene TRBV18 combines with J gene TRBJ2-1; possible D gene TRBD2, 5 bases. CDR3 bases: TGTGCCAGCTTACTAGGAAACAATGAGCAGTTCTTC. It codes for CASLLGNNEQFF.